The clone carrying this TCR beta chain showed up many times. Its antigen is still unknown. The CDR3 loop spans 14 amino acids. Germline assignment: CDR1 SGHRS and CDR2 YFSETQ. The ends were cut back, 7 bases at V and 5 bases at J, with 18 bases in the middle. This entry is derived from a study of T-cell memory formation after mild COVID-19. TCRdb re-called the 5' RACE reads through MiXCR, storing one row per CDR3 protein. The sample holds more than 300,000 distinct CDR3 sequences, roughly an eighth seen once. Study-wide points: A second wave of clones peaked on day 37, and their SARS-CoV-2 specificity went unconfirmed.

The sample was PBMCs or a T cell subset sorted from them (not recorded which). This clonotype was sampled from a man between 18 and 35 years old who had mild COVID-19 (a few samples of this study predate the infection). Cell type and time point are not known. The gene calls are TRBV5-1 and TRBJ2-5, with D perhaps matching TRBD2 (6 bases). In DNA form, the CDR3 reads TGCGCCAGCGCCCTTGGGGGGATGAGGGAGACCCAGTACTTC. As protein: CASALGGMRETQYF. Full variable domain (rest looked up from reference TRBV5-1 and TRBJ2-5): KAGVTQTPRYLIKTRGQQVTLSCSPISGHRSVSWYQQTPGQGLQFLFEYFSETQRNKGNFPGRFSGRQFSNSRSEMNVSTLELGDSALYLCASALGGMRETQYFGPGTRLLVL.